Listed below are T cell receptor beta chains from one sample, sequenced in a study of T cells in Graves' hyperthyroidism and ophthalmopathy. TCRdb re-analysed the multiplex PCR reads in MiXCR, keeping a single row per CDR3 protein. The sample contains 340,000 or so distinct CDR3 sequences, 18% of which appear only once. What was sequenced was blood. Every receptor here comes from a woman between 45 and 65 years old with Graves' hyperthyroidism. The CDR3 runs from the conserved cysteine through the conserved F or W. The D gene is left open where the match is weak. Size tells how often a clone was seen (once, few, many) or the class of an expanded clone, and some rows leave it out.

abundance,v_gene,d_gene,j_gene,CDR3aa,CDR3nt
few,TRBV29-1,TRBD2,TRBJ2-1,CSALGEAGVDNEQFF,TGCAGCGCCCTGGGCGAGGCGGGAGTTGATAATGAGCAGTTCTTC
NA,TRBV19,NA,TRBJ1-5,CASTRGVDQPQHF,TGTGCCAGCACGCGGGGTGTTGATCAGCCCCAGCATTTT
few,TRBV4-1,NA,TRBJ2-5,CASSQDPGGQETQYF,TGCGCCAGCAGCCAAGATCCGGGCGGCCAAGAGACCCAGTACTTC
many,TRBV3-1,TRBD1,TRBJ1-1,CASSQRQGVTEAFF,TGTGCCAGCAGCCAGCGACAGGGCGTCACTGAAGCTTTCTTT
NA,TRBV15,NA,TRBJ1-1,CATSRGFQVTEAFF,TGTGCCACCAGCAGAGGGTTCCAAGTCACTGAAGCTTTCTTT
NA,TRBV28,NA,TRBJ2-1,CASSKQVYSYNEQSF,TGTGCCAGCAGTAAACAGGTCTACTCCTACAATGAGCAGTCCTTC
few,TRBV25-1,NA,TRBJ2-3,CASSDAEPDTQYF,TGTGCCAGCAGTGATGCGGAGCCGGATACGCAGTATTTT
NA,TRBV5-6,NA,TRBJ2-6,CASSWSGANVLTF,TGTGCCAGCAGCTGGTCGGGGGCCAACGTCCTGACTTTC
once,TRBV6-1,NA,TRBJ2-3,CASGRGDTQYF,TGTGCCAGCGGGCGCGGAGATACGCAGTATTTT
NA,TRBV20-1,NA,TRBJ1-4,CSARGAQNEKLFF,TGCAGTGCTAGAGGGGCCCAGAATGAAAAACTGTTTTTT
NA,TRBV18,TRBD2,TRBJ2-1,CASSDRLAGGDEQFF,TGTGCCAGCTCAGATCGACTAGCGGGGGGAGATGAGCAGTTCTTC
NA,TRBV9,TRBD1,TRBJ2-1,CASSVGTGGLGVRSEQFF,TGTGCCAGCAGCGTAGGGACAGGGGGACTGGGAGTGCGCAGTGAGCAGTTCTTC
few,TRBV7-3,TRBD2,TRBJ2-1,CASSLTGGGAGNEQFF,TGTGCCAGCAGCTTAACCGGCGGGGGGGCCGGCAATGAGCAGTTCTTC
NA,TRBV2,NA,TRBJ2-2,CASRYATGRSNTGELFF,TGTGCCAGCAGATACGCTACGGGACGGTCGAACACCGGGGAGCTGTTTTTT
NA,TRBV12-3/TRBV12-4,TRBD1,TRBJ2-1,CASKGASSYNEQFF,TGTGCCAGCAAGGGGGCGAGCTCCTACAATGAGCAGTTCTTC
many,TRBV5-1,NA,TRBJ2-1,CASSLGLGSYNEQFF,TGCGCCAGCAGCTTGGGGCTGGGCTCCTACAATGAGCAGTTCTTC
once,TRBV5-1,NA,TRBJ1-2,CASSPTGPPNYGYTF,TGCGCCAGCAGCCCGACGGGACCTCCTAACTATGGCTACACCTTC
many,TRBV30,NA,TRBJ1-5,CAWSVLGVSNQPQHF,TGTGCCTGGAGTGTACTTGGGGTTAGCAATCAGCCCCAGCATTTT
few,TRBV5-5,NA,TRBJ1-1,CASSLVLGGGAFF,TGTGCCAGCAGCTTGGTACTTGGGGGGGGAGCTTTCTTT
NA,TRBV14,NA,TRBJ2-3,CASSQGVFDTQYF,TGTGCCAGCAGCCAGGGGGTCTTCGATACGCAGTATTTT
few,TRBV7-3,TRBD2,TRBJ2-2,CASSFLAGGNTGELFF,TGTGCCAGCAGCTTCTTAGCGGGGGGGAACACCGGGGAGCTGTTTTTT
many,TRBV5-1,TRBD1,TRBJ2-7,CASSHGTGAYEQYF,TGCGCCAGCAGTCACGGGACAGGGGCGTACGAGCAGTACTTC